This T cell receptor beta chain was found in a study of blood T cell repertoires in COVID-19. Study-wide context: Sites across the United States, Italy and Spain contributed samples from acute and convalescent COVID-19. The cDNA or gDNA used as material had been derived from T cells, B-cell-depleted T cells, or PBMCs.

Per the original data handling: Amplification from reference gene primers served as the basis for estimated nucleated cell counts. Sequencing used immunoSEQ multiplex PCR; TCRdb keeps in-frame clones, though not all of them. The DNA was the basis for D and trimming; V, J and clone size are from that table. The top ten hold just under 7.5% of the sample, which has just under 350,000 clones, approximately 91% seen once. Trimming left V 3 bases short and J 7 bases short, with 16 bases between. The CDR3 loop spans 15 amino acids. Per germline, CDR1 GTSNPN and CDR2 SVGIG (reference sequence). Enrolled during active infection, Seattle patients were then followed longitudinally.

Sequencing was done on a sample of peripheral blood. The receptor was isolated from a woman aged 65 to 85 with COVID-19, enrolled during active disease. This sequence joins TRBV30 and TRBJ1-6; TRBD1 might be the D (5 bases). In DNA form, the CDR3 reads TGTGCCTGGAGCGCCTCCGACAGATCAAATTCACCCCTCCACTTT. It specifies CAWSASDRSNSPLHF.